Presented here are 27 T cell receptor beta chains from one specimen sequenced in a study. Assay: immunoSEQ multiplex PCR; the TCRdb copy retains only in-frame clones and omits some. The data hold about 68,000 clones, with 90% to 95% observed a single time. Sequences were obtained from PBMCs. These TCRs come from a man aged 35-49 years with rheumatoid arthritis.

The chain links TRBV27 to TRBJ2-7; D call uncertain. With 3 bases removed from V and 4 bases from J, the gap between germline ends came to 4 bases. The CDR3 is 11 residues long. Germline loops: CDR1 MNHEY, CDR2 SMNVEV (reference sequence). The DNA of the CDR3 is TGTGCCAGCAGTTTTGGGTACGAGCAGTACTTC. Translation: CASSFGYEQYF.

The chain combines TRBV10-3 with TRBJ2-7; a weak D match, TRBD1 (5 bases). The V gene lost 1 base and the J gene lost 5 bases, with 12 bases spanning the gap. The CDR3 has 14 residues. Germline-derived CDR1 and CDR2 are ENHRY and SYGVKD. The CDR3 sequence is CAISELRGRNEQYF. The DNA of the CDR3 is TGTGCCATCAGTGAGTTAAGGGGAAGAAACGAGCAGTACTTC.

The rearrangement joins TRBV25-1 to TRBJ2-1; no firm D call. V shed 7 bases and J shed 0 bases, with 7 bases lying between them. The germline V gene has CDR1 MGHDK and CDR2 SYGVNS. The length of the CDR3 is 13 residues. CDR3 sequence reads: CASTDLSYNEQFF. CDR3 sequence (DNA): TGTGCCAGCACAGACCTCTCCTACAATGAGCAGTTCTTC.

J is TRBJ2-7 and V is TRBV7-2; 7 positions agree with TRBD1. Germline V gene sequence: CDR1 SGHTA, CDR2 FQGNSA. J was trimmed by 2 bases and V by 5 bases; bases with no gene match: 6. This CDR3 is 14 amino acids long. The CDR3 nucleotides are TGTGCCAGCAGCCCGAAGGGACAGACCTACGAGCAGTACTTC. Encoded protein: CASSPKGQTYEQYF.

The CDR3 sequence is CASTIFPVGPDTQYF. CDR3 sequence (DNA): TGTGCCAGCACCATCTTTCCGGTTGGACCAGATACGCAGTATTTT. This sequence joins TRBV21-1 and TRBJ2-3. TRBV21-1 is a pseudogene. There are 15 residues in the CDR3.

The chain joins TRBV6-5 to TRBJ1-2; D call uncertain. The germline CDR1 and CDR2 sequences are MNHEY and SVGAGI. The CDR3 is 14 residues long. Trimming stripped 2 bases from V and 3 bases from J, with 10 bases between. CDR3 region: CASSYDGEDYGYTF. The CDR3 nucleotides read TGTGCCAGCAGTTACGATGGGGAAGACTATGGCTACACCTTC.

The chain employs TRBV20-1 and TRBJ1-1, with D unclear. This CDR3 is built from 10 residues. Per the germline V gene, CDR1 is DFQATT and CDR2 is SNEGSKA (reference sequence). CDR3 residues: CNVVGTEAFF. The CDR3 DNA sequence: TGCAATGTGGTGGGCACTGAAGCTTTCTTT.

V is TRBV28 and J is TRBJ1-1; D unclear. V gave up 5 bases and J gave up 1 base, with 20 bases separating them. The CDR3 runs to 17 residues. From germline, CDR1 is MDHEN and CDR2 SYDVKM. CDR3 region: CASSNTYFGVRNTEAFF. For the CDR3, the DNA is TGTGCCAGCAGTAACACTTACTTCGGGGTACGGAACACTGAAGCTTTCTTT.

The V gene is TRBV5-4, the J gene TRBJ2-2; D is undetermined. Germline CDR1 SGHNT, CDR2 YYREEE (reference sequence). V lost 0 bases to trimming and J lost 4 bases, with 4 bases between them. The CDR3 has 13 residues. CDR3 sequence reads: CASSLGVTGELFF. CDR3 DNA: TGTGCCAGCAGCTTGGGCGTCACCGGGGAGCTGTTTTTT. The variable domain in full, with the rest retrieved from reference TRBV5-4 and TRBJ2-2, is ETGVTQSPTHLIKTRGQQVTLRCSSQSGHNTVSWYQQALGQGPQFIFQYYREEENGRGNFPPRFSGLQFPNYSSELNVNALELDDSALYLCASSLGVTGELFFGEGSRLTVL.

The chain couples TRBV6-5 to TRBJ1-2; D may be TRBD1 (6 bases). The V end was cut by 3 bases, the J end by 4 bases, with 18 bases between. The CDR3 loop spans 16 amino acids. Germline lookup yields CDR1 MNHEY and CDR2 SVGAGI. CDR3 sequence (DNA): TGTGCCAGCAGTTATAACGACAGGCTACACATCTATGGCTACACCTTC. It specifies CASSYNDRLHIYGYTF.

V and J are TRBV24-1 and TRBJ1-5; D gene ambiguous. Germline V gene data show CDR1 as KGHDR and CDR2 as SFDVKD. The CDR3 length is 15 residues. The V gene lost 0 bases and the J gene lost 3 bases, with 8 bases spanning the gap. The CDR3 DNA follows: TGTGCCACCAGTGATTTGTCACCCCCCAATCAGCCCCAGCATTTT. Its protein product is CATSDLSPPNQPQHF.

The J gene is TRBJ2-6, the V gene TRBV14; D is tentatively TRBD1 or TRBD2 (5 bases each). In germline, CDR1 is SGHDN, CDR2 FVKESK. The CDR3 has 15 amino acids. V lost 5 bases, J lost 0 bases, and 8 bases lay in between. The CDR3 reads CASSAGTSGANVLTF. DNA of the CDR3: TGTGCCAGCAGCGCCGGGACCTCTGGGGCCAACGTCCTGACTTTC.

The chain recombines TRBV28 with TRBJ1-1; no firm D call. V shed 7 bases and J shed 4 bases, with 10 bases lying between them. From germline, CDR1 is MDHEN and CDR2 SYDVKM. This CDR3 comprises 12 residues. The CDR3 sequence: CASTRERTEAFF. The DNA of the CDR3 is TGTGCCAGCACAAGGGAGCGCACTGAAGCTTTCTTT.

The rearrangement uses TRBV7-9 and TRBJ1-5, with no clear D. From germline, CDR1 is SEHNR and CDR2 FQNEAQ (reference sequence). V lost 5 bases to trimming and J lost 2 bases, with 16 bases between them. The CDR3 is 16 amino acids. CDR3 sequence: CASSPWTGDRNQPQHF. For the CDR3, the DNA is TGTGCCAGCAGCCCTTGGACCGGAGACCGCAATCAGCCCCAGCATTTT.

This chain links TRBV7-3 with TRBJ2-5; D tentatively reads TRBD1 or TRBD2 (5 bases each). Germline V CDR1 and CDR2: SGHTA, FQGTGA. The germline V and J ends were trimmed by 5 bases and 2 bases, with 18 bases remaining between them. The CDR3 covers 16 residues. CDR3 DNA: TGTGCCAGCAGCAGTACCGGGACCCACCTACAAGAGACCCAGTACTTC. Translated: CASSSTGTHLQETQYF.

J is TRBJ1-5 and V is TRBV2, with a weak D call TRBD1 (5 bases). Germline V gene data show CDR1 as SNHLY and CDR2 as FYNNEI. The CDR3 consists of 17 residues. Trimming took off 6 bases at V and 6 bases at J, with 24 bases between the two ends. Here the CDR3 reads CASSQRLDIRLGQPQHF. CDR3 nucleotides: TGTGCCAGCAGCCAACGATTGGACATCCGGCTAGGTCAGCCCCAGCATTTT.

The chain couples TRBV5-1 to TRBJ1-1; D not resolved. CDR1 and CDR2 (germline): SGHRS, YFSETQ. V was shortened by 0 bases and J by 3 bases, with 3 bases between the two germline ends. The CDR3 has 12 residues. The CDR3 sequence: CASSLVDTEAFF. The CDR3 coding sequence is TGCGCCAGCAGCTTGGTGGACACTGAAGCTTTCTTT.

J is TRBJ1-2 and V is TRBV11-2; D gene unclear. This CDR3 is built from 14 residues. V lost 6 bases and J 6 bases, leaving 17 bases between the germline ends. The germline V gene has CDR1 SGHAT and CDR2 FQNNGV. For the CDR3, the DNA is TGTGCCAGCAGTTTCACAGCCATTCTGGATGGCTACACCTTC. Its protein is CASSFTAILDGYTF.

The chain couples TRBV6-6 to TRBJ1-5; D may be TRBD1 (6 bases). V was cut by 2 bases and J by 1 base, with 12 bases left in between. The CDR3 is 16 residues long. The germline V gene encodes CDR1 MNHNY and CDR2 SVGAGI (reference sequence). CDR3 residues: CASSYATGGSNQPQHF. The CDR3 DNA follows: TGTGCCAGCAGTTACGCGACAGGCGGAAGCAATCAGCCCCAGCATTTT.

This clone has just one count. This sequence joins TRBV18 and TRBJ2-3; 8 positions match TRBD1. This CDR3 contains 19 residues. Germline V CDR1 and CDR2: KGHSH, LQKENI. The V segment lost 1 base and the J segment 2 bases; nucleotides outside the gene matches: 14. The DNA for the CDR3 is TGTGCCAGCTCACCACTTTCGGTCCAGGGGGCTTTAGACACAGATACGCAGTATTTT. It yields the protein CASSPLSVQGALDTDTQYF.

The CDR3 is CASSLGGPANTEAFF. In nucleotides, the CDR3 is TGTGCCAGCAGCTTAGGTGGTCCAGCGAACACTGAAGCTTTCTTT. The V call is TRBV11-3, the J call TRBJ1-1; D not resolved. The CDR3 is made up of 15 amino acids. Trimming took off 1 base at V and 1 base at J, with 10 bases between the two ends. Germline V CDR1 and CDR2: SGHNT, YENEEA.

The chain combines TRBV7-8 with TRBJ1-5; no firm D call. Deletions cut 2 bases from V and 0 bases from J, with 8 bases between. CDR3 size: 15 residues. CDR1 and CDR2 (germline): SGHVS, FQNEAQ. The CDR3 sequence is CASSLLGDSNQPQHF. Written as DNA, the CDR3 is TGTGCCAGCAGCTTACTCGGGGATAGCAATCAGCCCCAGCATTTT.

The CDR3 is CASRLRGQGQPQHF. CDR3 DNA: TGTGCCAGCAGGCTGAGGGGGCAAGGACAGCCCCAGCATTTT. This chain uses TRBV6-6 with TRBJ1-5; 7 nucleotides agree with TRBD1. The CDR3 loop spans 14 amino acids. Germline V lookup: CDR1 MNHNY, CDR2 SVGAGI (reference sequence). V was pared by 6 bases and J by 7 bases, with 9 bases of the junction left unmatched.

The chain uses TRBV30 and TRBJ1-3; the D gene is possibly TRBD1 (6 bases). The CDR3 totals 14 residues. The V and J ends lost 2 bases and 2 bases respectively, with 10 bases between them. The germline V gene encodes CDR1 GTSNPN and CDR2 SVGIG (reference sequence). CDR3 in DNA: TGTGCCTGGAGTAGGGGGGGCCCTGGAAACACCATATATTTT. It encodes CAWSRGGPGNTIYF.

CDR3 protein: CASSLGTQGASEAFF. Written as DNA, the CDR3 is TGTGCCAGCAGCTTAGGGACTCAGGGGGCTAGTGAAGCTTTCTTT. This chain uses TRBV7-9 with TRBJ1-1, with 8 positions matching TRBD1. The CDR3 has 15 residues. Trimming at V came to 1 base and at J to 7 bases, leaving 8 bases not matched to a gene. The V gene's germline CDR1 is SEHNR and CDR2 FQNEAQ (reference sequence).

The genes are TRBV21-1 and TRBJ1-4; the D call TRBD1 from the table was never checked on the DNA. TRBV21-1 is noted as a pseudogene. The CDR3 is made up of 14 amino acids. CDR3 protein: CASSKSRFNEKLFF. CDR3 DNA: TGTGCCAGCAGCAAATCCAGGTTTAATGAAAAACTGTTTTTT.

A single count supports this clone. The rearrangement joins TRBV7-3 to TRBJ1-2, with 9 bases matching TRBD1. The CDR3 consists of 16 residues. Germline values: CDR1 SGHTA, CDR2 FQGTGA. V lost 5 bases to trimming and J lost 4 bases; unmatched junction nucleotides: 11. The CDR3 DNA reads TGTGCCAGCAGCCCGGACAGGGGTGATATGGGCTATGGCTACACCTTC. It specifies CASSPDRGDMGYGYTF.